This TCR beta chain was identified in a study of human T cells and chemical hapten exposure. The wider study: On the upper back, patch tests were applied with 0.01% DPC and read at 6 days. Study-wide results and caveats: Expanded TCRs were compared with controls, and the expanded TCRs formed significantly more large CDR3 similarity clusters.

The study used a library that attached unique molecular identifiers to individual cDNA molecules. Authors' analysis steps: Counts of TCRs in each sample centred on a median of around 92,000 and extended from about 24,000 to 680,000. One entry per CDR3 protein results from TCRdb running MiXCR on the RACE reads. None of the V and J calls come from the authors' own analysis; TCRdb made them. The data hold about 120,000 distinct CDR3 sequences, with around 10% observed a single time. The CDR3 has 14 residues. Deletions cut 0 bases from V and 8 bases from J, with 13 bases between. CDR1 and CDR2 from the germline V gene are LGHDT and YNNKEL (reference sequence). This clonotype was recorded many times. Its antigen is currently unknown. The sample's time point: patch test 1, 2 weeks after DPC sensitization. Regarding treatment: therapeutic diphenylcyclopropenone sensitization with weekly scalp DPC.

Sequenced here: whole blood, sampled in connection with sensitization to the hapten diphenylcyclopropenone (DPC). The chain recombines TRBV3-1 with TRBJ1-2, with D hard to call. The TCR sequence derives from a woman in her forties or fifties with alopecia areata. Some clones in this sample may be carry-over from other donors' samples. The CDR3 DNA follows: TGTGCCAGCAGCCAAGAAGGCACGGTAGAAGGCTACACCTTC. Translated: CASSQEGTVEGYTF.